This T cell receptor (beta chain) comes out of a study of a mutant IDH1 vaccine in newly diagnosed glioma. With respect to this clone: The antigen is not known.

The assay was immunoSEQ multiplex PCR, and TCRdb's table has in-frame clones only and misses some. The data hold roughly 120,000 clones, with about 82% observed a single time. Whole-study results and caveats: Altogether, 80% to 95% of patients exhibited vaccine-induced immune responses.

This CDR3 spans 13 amino acids. The germline CDR1 and CDR2 sequences are SEHNR and FQNEAQ (reference sequence). The time point was: week 11, during vaccination. A single vaccine dose contained 300 ug of mutant IDH1 20-mer peptide, and topical imiquimod was used with it. This TCR came from a man in his forties or fifties with glioma. The material was PBMCs, obtained from a glioma patient whose treatment included an IDH1 peptide vaccine. The J gene is TRBJ2-5, the V gene TRBV7-9; 10 positions match TRBD1. The DNA end is more similar to TRBJ2-7, so the J call may be wrong. Here the CDR3 reads CASSSGTGDEQYF. The CDR3 DNA sequence: TGTGCCAGCAGCTCCGGGACAGGGGACGAGCAGTACTTC.